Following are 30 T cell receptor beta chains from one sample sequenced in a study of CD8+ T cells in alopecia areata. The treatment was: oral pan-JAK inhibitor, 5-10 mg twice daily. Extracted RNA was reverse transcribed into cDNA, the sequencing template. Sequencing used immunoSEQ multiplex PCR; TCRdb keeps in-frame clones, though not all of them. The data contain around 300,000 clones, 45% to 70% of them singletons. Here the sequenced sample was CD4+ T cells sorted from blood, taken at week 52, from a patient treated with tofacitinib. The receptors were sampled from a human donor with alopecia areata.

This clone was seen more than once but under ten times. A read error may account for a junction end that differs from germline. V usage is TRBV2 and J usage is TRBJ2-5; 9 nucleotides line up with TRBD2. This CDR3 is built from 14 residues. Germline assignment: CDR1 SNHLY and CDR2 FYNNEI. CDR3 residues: CAGSGLAKQETQYF. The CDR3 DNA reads TGTGCCGGCAGTGGACTAGCGAAGCAAGAGACCCAGTACTTC.

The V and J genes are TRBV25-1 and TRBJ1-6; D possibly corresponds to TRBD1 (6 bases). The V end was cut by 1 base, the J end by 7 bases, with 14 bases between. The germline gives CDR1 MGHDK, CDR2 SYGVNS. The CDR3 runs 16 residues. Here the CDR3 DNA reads TGTGCCAGCAGTGAATGGATGAAAGGACAGAATTCACCCCTCCACTTT. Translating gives CASSEWMKGQNSPLHF.

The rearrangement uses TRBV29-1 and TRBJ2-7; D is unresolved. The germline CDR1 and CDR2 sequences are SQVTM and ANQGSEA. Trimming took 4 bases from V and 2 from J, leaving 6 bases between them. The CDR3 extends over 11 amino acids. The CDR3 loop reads CSVVSTYEQYF. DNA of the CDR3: TGCAGCGTTGTTAGTACCTACGAGCAGTACTTC.

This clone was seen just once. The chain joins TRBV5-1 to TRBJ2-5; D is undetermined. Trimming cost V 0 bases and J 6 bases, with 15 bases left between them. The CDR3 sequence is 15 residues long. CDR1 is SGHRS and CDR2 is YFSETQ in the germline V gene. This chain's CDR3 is CASSLAGSGRQTQYF. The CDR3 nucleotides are TGCGCCAGCAGCTTGGCTGGGTCGGGCCGCCAGACCCAGTACTTC.

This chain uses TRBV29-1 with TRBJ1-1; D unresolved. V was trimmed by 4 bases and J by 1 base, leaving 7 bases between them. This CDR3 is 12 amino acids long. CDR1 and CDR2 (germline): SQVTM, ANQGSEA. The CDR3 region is CSVGTWNTEAFF. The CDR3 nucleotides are TGCAGCGTTGGAACTTGGAACACTGAAGCTTTCTTT.

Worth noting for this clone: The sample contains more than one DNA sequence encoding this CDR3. The CDR3 here is CSVGQAGGYTF. DNA of the CDR3: TGCAGCGTCGGACAGGCCGGAGGCTACACCTTC. The genes are TRBV29-1 and TRBJ1-2; 7 bases map to TRBD1. CDR3 length: 11 residues. The ends lost 6 bases at V and 8 bases at J; junction bases unmatched: 6. CDR1 and CDR2 (germline): SQVTM, ANQGSEA. The entire variable domain, with the rest obtained from reference TRBV29-1 and TRBJ1-2, is as follows: SAVISQKPSRDICQRGTSLTIQCQVDSQVTMMFWYRQQPGQSLTLIATANQGSEATYESGFVIDKFPISRPNLTFSTLTVSNMSPEDSSIYLCSVGQAGGYTFGSGTRLTVV.

In DNA form, the CDR3 reads TGTGCCTGGAGCGGGGGCCCTAGTCTCTATGGCTACACCTTC. Encoded protein: CAWSGGPSLYGYTF. This sequence joins TRBV30 and TRBJ1-2; maybe TRBD1 (6 bases). CDR3 size: 14 residues. Trimming removed 3 bases from V and 4 bases from J, with 15 bases in between. In germline, CDR1 is GTSNPN, CDR2 SVGIG (reference sequence).

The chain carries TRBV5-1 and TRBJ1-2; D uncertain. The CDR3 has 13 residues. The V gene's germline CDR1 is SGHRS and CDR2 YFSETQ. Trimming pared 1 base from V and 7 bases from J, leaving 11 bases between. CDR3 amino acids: CASSLTPDRGYTF. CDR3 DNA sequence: TGCGCCAGCAGCTTGACGCCAGATCGTGGCTACACCTTC.

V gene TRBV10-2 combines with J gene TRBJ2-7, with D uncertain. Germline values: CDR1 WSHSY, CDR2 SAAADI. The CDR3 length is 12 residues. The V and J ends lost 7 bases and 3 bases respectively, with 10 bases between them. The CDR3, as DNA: TGCGCCAGCACACCGAATGGCTACGAGCAGTACTTC. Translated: CASTPNGYEQYF.

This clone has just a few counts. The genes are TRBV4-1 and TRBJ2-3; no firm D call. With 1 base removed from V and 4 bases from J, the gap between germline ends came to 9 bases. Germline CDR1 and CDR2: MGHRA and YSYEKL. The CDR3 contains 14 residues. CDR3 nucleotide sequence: TGCGCCAGCAGCCAAGCACGGAGCCCAGATACGCAGTATTTT. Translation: CASSQARSPDTQYF.

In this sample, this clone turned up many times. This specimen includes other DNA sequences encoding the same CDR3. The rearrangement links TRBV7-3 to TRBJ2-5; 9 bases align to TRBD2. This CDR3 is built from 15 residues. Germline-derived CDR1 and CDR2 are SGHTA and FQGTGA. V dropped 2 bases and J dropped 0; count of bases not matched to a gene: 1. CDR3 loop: CASSLQRGDQETQYF. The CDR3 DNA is TGTGCCAGCAGCTTACAGCGGGGGGACCAAGAGACCCAGTACTTC.

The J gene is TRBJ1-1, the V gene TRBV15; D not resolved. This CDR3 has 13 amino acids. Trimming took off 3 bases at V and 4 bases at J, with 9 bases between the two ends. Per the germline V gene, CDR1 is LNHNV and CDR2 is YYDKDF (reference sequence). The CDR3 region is CATSSTLGTEAFF. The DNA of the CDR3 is TGTGCCACCAGCAGCACTTTGGGCACTGAAGCTTTCTTT.

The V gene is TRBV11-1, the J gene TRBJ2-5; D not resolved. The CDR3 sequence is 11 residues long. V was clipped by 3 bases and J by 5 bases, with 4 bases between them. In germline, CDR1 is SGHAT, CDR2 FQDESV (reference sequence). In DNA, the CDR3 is TGTGCCAGCAGCTTTCGGGAGACCCAGTACTTC. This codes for CASSFRETQYF. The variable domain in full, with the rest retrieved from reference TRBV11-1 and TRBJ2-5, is EAEVAQSPRYKITEKSQAVAFWCDPISGHATLYWYRQILGQGPELLVQFQDESVVDDSQLPKDRFSAERLKGVDSTLKIQPAELGDSAMYLCASSFRETQYFGPGTRLLVL.

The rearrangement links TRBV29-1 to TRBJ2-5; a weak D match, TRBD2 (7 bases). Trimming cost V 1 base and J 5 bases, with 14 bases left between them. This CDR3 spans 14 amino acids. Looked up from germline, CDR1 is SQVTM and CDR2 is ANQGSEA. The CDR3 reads CSVEARTAGETQYF. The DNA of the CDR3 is TGCAGCGTTGAAGCACGGACAGCGGGGGAGACCCAGTACTTC.

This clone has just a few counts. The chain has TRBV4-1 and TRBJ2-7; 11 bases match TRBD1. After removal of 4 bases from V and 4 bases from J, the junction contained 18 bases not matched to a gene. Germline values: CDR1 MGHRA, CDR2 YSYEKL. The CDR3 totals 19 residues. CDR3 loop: CASSLLPSDRGQLGYEQYF. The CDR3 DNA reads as TGCGCCAGCAGCCTCCTCCCCTCGGACAGGGGGCAACTCGGATACGAGCAGTACTTC.

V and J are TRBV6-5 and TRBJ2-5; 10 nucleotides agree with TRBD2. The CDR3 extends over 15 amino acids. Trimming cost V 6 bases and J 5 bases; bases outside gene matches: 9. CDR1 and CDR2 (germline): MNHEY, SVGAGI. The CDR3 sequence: CASRAGGQVRETQYF. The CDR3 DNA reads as TGTGCCAGCAGAGCGGGGGGGCAGGTTAGGGAGACCCAGTACTTC.

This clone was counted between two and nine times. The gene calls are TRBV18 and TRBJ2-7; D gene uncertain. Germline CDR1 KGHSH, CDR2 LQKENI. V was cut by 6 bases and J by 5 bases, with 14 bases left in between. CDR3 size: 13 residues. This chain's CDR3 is CASSPSGGNEQYF. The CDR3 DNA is TGTGCCAGCTCCCCCTCCGGCGGTAACGAGCAGTACTTC.

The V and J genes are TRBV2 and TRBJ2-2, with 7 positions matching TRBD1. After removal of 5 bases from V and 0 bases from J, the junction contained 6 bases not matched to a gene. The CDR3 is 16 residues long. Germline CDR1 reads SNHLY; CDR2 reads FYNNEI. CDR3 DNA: TGTGCCAGCAGTCGGGACAGCTCTGCGAACACCGGGGAGCTGTTTTTT. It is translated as CASSRDSSANTGELFF.

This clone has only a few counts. DNA of the CDR3: TGCGCCAGCAGCGTCGACAGAGCCCGCGTAAGGAGCTACACCTTC. This gives the protein CASSVDRARVRSYTF. The chain couples TRBV4-1 to TRBJ1-2; D might be TRBD1 (5 bases). The CDR3 has 15 amino acids. Germline lookup yields CDR1 MGHRA and CDR2 YSYEKL. V lost 5 bases, J lost 9 bases, and 22 bases lay in between.

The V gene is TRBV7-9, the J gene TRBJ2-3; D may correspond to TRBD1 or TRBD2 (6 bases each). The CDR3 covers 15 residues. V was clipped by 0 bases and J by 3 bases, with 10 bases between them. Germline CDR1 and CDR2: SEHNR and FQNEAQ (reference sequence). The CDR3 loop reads CASSLATGATDTQYF. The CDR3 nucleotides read TGTGCCAGCAGCTTAGCAACGGGGGCTACAGATACGCAGTATTTT.

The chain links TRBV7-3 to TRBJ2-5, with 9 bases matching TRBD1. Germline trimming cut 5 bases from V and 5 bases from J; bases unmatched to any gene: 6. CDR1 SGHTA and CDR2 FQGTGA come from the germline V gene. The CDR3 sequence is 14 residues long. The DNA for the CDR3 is TGTGCCAGCAGCCGGGACAGGGCTGCTGAGACCCAGTACTTC. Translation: CASSRDRAAETQYF.

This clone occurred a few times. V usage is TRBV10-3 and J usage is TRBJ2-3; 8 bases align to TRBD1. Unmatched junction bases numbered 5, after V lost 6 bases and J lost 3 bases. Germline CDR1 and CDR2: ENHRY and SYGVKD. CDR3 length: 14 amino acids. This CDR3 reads CAIREDRATDTQYF. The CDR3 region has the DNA TGTGCCATCAGGGAGGACAGGGCAACAGATACGCAGTATTTT.

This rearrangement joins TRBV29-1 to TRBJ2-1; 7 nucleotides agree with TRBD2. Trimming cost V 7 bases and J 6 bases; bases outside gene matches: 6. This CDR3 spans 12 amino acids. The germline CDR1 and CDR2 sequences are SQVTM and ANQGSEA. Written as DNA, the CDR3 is TGCAGCGGGAAGACGGGGGGCAATGAGCAGTTCTTC. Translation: CSGKTGGNEQFF.

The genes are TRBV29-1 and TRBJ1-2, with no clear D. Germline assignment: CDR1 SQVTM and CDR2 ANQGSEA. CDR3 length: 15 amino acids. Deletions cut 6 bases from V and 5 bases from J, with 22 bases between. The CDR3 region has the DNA TGCAGCGTGAGAGTAACCATTCGCCTGGGGTATGGCTACACCTTC. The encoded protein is CSVRVTIRLGYGYTF.

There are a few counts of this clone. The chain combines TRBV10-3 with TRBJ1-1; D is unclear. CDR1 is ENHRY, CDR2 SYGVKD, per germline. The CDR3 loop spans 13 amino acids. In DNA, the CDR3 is TGTGCGGGCGGCGGAGGGCAGGACACTGAAGCTTTCTTT. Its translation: CAGGGGQDTEAFF.

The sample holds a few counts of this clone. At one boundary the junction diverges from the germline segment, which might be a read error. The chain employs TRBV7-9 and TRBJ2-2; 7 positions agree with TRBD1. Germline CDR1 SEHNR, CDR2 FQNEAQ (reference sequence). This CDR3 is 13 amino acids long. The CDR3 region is CASSSTGAGELLF. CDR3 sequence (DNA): TGTGCCAGCAGCTCCACAGGGGCCGGGGAGCTGCTTTTT.

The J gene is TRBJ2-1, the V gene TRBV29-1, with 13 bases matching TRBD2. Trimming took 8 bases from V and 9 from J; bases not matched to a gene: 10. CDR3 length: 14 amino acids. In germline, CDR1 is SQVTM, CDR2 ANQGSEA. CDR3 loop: CSPRLAGGVGEQFF. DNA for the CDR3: TGCAGCCCAAGACTAGCGGGGGGAGTAGGTGAGCAGTTCTTC.

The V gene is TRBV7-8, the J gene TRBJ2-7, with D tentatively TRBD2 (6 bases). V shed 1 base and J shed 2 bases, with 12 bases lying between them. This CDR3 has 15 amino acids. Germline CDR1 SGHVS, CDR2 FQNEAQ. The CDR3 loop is CASSLEQDYAYEQYF. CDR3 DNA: TGTGCCAGCAGCTTAGAACAGGACTACGCCTACGAGCAGTACTTC.

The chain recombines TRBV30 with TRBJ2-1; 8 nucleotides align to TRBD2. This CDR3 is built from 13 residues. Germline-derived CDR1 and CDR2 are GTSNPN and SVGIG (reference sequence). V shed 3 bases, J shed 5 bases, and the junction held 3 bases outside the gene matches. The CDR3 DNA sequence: TGTGCCTGGAGAATAGCGGGGCACAATGAGCAGTTCTTC. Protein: CAWRIAGHNEQFF.

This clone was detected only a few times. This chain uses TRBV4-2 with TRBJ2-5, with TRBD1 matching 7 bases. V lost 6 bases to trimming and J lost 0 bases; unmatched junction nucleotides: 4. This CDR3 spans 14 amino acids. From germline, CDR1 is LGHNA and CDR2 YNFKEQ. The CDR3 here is CASSRQGYQETQYF. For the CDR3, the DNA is TGTGCCAGCAGTCGACAGGGATACCAAGAGACCCAGTACTTC.